A selection of T cell receptor beta chains follows, all from one sample in a study of metastatic and nonmetastatic thyroid tumors. MiXCR was used by TCRdb to re-call the PCR reads. The sample shows 75,000 to 95,000 clones, roughly 13% of them seen only once. The source material was blood. Every receptor here comes from a female donor with papillary thyroid cancer or a benign thyroid nodule (not recorded which). Some clones in this sample may be carry-over from other donors' samples. Each CDR3 is given with its conserved first and last residue. Fields, in order: J gene, clone size, V gene, D gene, CDR3 DNA, CDR3 protein. A D gene is named only where the DNA matches it firmly. Clone size, where shown, is once, few, many, or a class for clones that have expanded.

j_gene: TRBJ2-1
abundance: many
v_gene: TRBV9
d_gene: .
CDR3nt: TGTGCCAGCAGCGTAGGTTATGAGCAGTTCTTC
CDR3aa: CASSVGYEQFF

j_gene: TRBJ2-3
abundance: many
v_gene: TRBV5-1
d_gene: TRBD1
CDR3nt: TGCGCCAGCCAGACAGGGAGCACAGATACGCAGTATTTT
CDR3aa: CASQTGSTDTQYF

j_gene: TRBJ2-2
abundance: many
v_gene: TRBV12-3/TRBV12-4
d_gene: TRBD1
CDR3nt: TGTGCCAGCAGCGCCCAGCCAGGGGGCGCCGGGGAGCTGTTTTTT
CDR3aa: CASSAQPGGAGELFF

j_gene: TRBJ2-3
abundance: many
v_gene: TRBV27
d_gene: TRBD1
CDR3nt: TGTGCCAGCAGTTTCGGACAGGGGGGACTGAAAACAGATACGCAGTATTTT
CDR3aa: CASSFGQGGLKTDTQYF

j_gene: TRBJ2-4
abundance: few
v_gene: TRBV6-2/TRBV6-3
d_gene: .
CDR3nt: TGTGCCAGCAGTTACTCGCAAGTAGCCAAAAACATTCAGTACTTC
CDR3aa: CASSYSQVAKNIQYF

j_gene: TRBJ1-2
abundance: many
v_gene: TRBV2
d_gene: TRBD1
CDR3nt: TGTGCCAGCAGAAAAGGGACAGGCTATAAAGCTAACTATGGCTACACCTTC
CDR3aa: CASRKGTGYKANYGYTF

j_gene: TRBJ2-2
abundance: many
v_gene: TRBV5-6
d_gene: TRBD1
CDR3nt: TGTGCCAGCAGCTCGGGACAGGGTTACGGGGAGCTGTTTTTT
CDR3aa: CASSSGQGYGELFF

j_gene: TRBJ1-1
abundance: many
v_gene: TRBV11-1
d_gene: .
CDR3nt: TGTGCCAGCAGTACGGGCGGGGGCAGGACCAACACTGAAGCTTTCTTT
CDR3aa: CASSTGGGRTNTEAFF

j_gene: TRBJ2-3
abundance: many
v_gene: TRBV19
d_gene: TRBD2
CDR3nt: TGTGCCAGTAGTCGGGGACTAGCGGGATCTGATACGCAGTATTTT
CDR3aa: CASSRGLAGSDTQYF

j_gene: TRBJ1-6
abundance: many
v_gene: TRBV5-1
d_gene: .
CDR3nt: TGCGCCAGCAGCTTGTCGGGGGTTTTTGATTCACCCCTCCACTTT
CDR3aa: CASSLSGVFDSPLHF

j_gene: TRBJ2-3
abundance: few
v_gene: TRBV28
d_gene: .
CDR3nt: TGTGCCAGCAGTCTGACCTGGACATGTAGCACAGATACGCAGTATTTT
CDR3aa: CASSLTWTCSTDTQYF

j_gene: TRBJ2-5
abundance: many
v_gene: TRBV20-1
d_gene: TRBD1
CDR3nt: TGCAGTGCTAGCCATCGGGACAGGGGGGAGACCCAGTACTTC
CDR3aa: CSASHRDRGETQYF

j_gene: TRBJ1-2
abundance: .
v_gene: TRBV5-4
d_gene: .
CDR3nt: TGTGCCAGCAGCTTGTTGGTCTCTGGGGCCAGGGTTGATGGCTACACCTTC
CDR3aa: CASSLLVSGARVDGYTF

j_gene: TRBJ1-6
abundance: many
v_gene: TRBV19
d_gene: TRBD1
CDR3nt: TGTGCCAGTAGTATATCCGGACAGGGGTTCAATTCACCCCTCCACTTT
CDR3aa: CASSISGQGFNSPLHF

j_gene: TRBJ1-2
abundance: many
v_gene: TRBV20-1
d_gene: TRBD1
CDR3nt: TGCAGTGCTAGAGAGGCCTCAATCAGACCAGGGGGCCTCGGCTACACCTTC
CDR3aa: CSAREASIRPGGLGYTF

j_gene: TRBJ2-7
abundance: many
v_gene: TRBV14
d_gene: .
CDR3nt: TGTGCCAGCAGCCAAGACCCGGGGGTAACGCCAACCTACGAGCAGTACTTC
CDR3aa: CASSQDPGVTPTYEQYF

j_gene: TRBJ1-4
abundance: many
v_gene: TRBV6-5
d_gene: TRBD1
CDR3nt: TGTGCCAGCAGTTACTCAGGGACAGGGAATGAAAAACTGTTTTTT
CDR3aa: CASSYSGTGNEKLFF

j_gene: TRBJ1-2
abundance: many
v_gene: TRBV6-1
d_gene: TRBD1
CDR3nt: TGTGCCAGCAGGCGTATACAGGGGGGAAAAGCTAACTATGGCTACACCTTC
CDR3aa: CASRRIQGGKANYGYTF

j_gene: TRBJ2-3
abundance: many
v_gene: TRBV11-2
d_gene: .
CDR3nt: TGTGCCAGCAGCTTAGTTGATACGCAGTATTTT
CDR3aa: CASSLVDTQYF

j_gene: TRBJ2-4
abundance: many
v_gene: TRBV6-1
d_gene: .
CDR3nt: TGTGCCAGCAGTCCCGGGCATAAAAACATTCAGTACTTC
CDR3aa: CASSPGHKNIQYF

j_gene: TRBJ1-5
abundance: many
v_gene: TRBV6-1
d_gene: .
CDR3nt: TGTGCCAGCAGAGAAAGGGGAATTTCTAGCAATCAGCCCCAGCATTTT
CDR3aa: CASRERGISSNQPQHF

j_gene: TRBJ2-3
abundance: .
v_gene: TRBV12-3/TRBV12-4
d_gene: TRBD2
CDR3nt: TGTGCCAGCAGTCCGACCGGACTAGCGGGAGTTACGCAGTATTTT
CDR3aa: CASSPTGLAGVTQYF

j_gene: TRBJ1-1
abundance: many
v_gene: TRBV5-1
d_gene: .
CDR3nt: TGCGCCAGCAGCTTGGCACAGGTTTATTCCACTGAAGCTTTCTTT
CDR3aa: CASSLAQVYSTEAFF

j_gene: TRBJ2-4
abundance: once
v_gene: TRBV12-5
d_gene: TRBD1
CDR3nt: TGTGCTAGTGGTCTGTCCCCACAGGGGCCCGGCGGGTTAGCCAAAAACATTCAGTACTTC
CDR3aa: CASGLSPQGPGGLAKNIQYF

j_gene: TRBJ2-1
abundance: many
v_gene: TRBV30
d_gene: .
CDR3nt: TGTGCCTGGAGTAGATGGGAGGACTATTCTCGTAATGAGCAGTTCTTC
CDR3aa: CAWSRWEDYSRNEQFF

j_gene: TRBJ2-5
abundance: few
v_gene: TRBV28
d_gene: .
CDR3nt: TGTGCCAGCAGTACCCCCAGGGAGACCCAGTACTTC
CDR3aa: CASSTPRETQYF

j_gene: TRBJ1-4
abundance: many
v_gene: TRBV7-2
d_gene: .
CDR3nt: TGTGCCAGCAGCTTCGGACGGACTGAAAAACTGTTTTTT
CDR3aa: CASSFGRTEKLFF

j_gene: TRBJ1-2
abundance: many
v_gene: TRBV5-5
d_gene: .
CDR3nt: TGTGCCAGCAGCTTGGGGACAGCCTATGGCTACACCTTC
CDR3aa: CASSLGTAYGYTF

j_gene: TRBJ2-1
abundance: many
v_gene: TRBV29-1
d_gene: .
CDR3nt: TGCAGCGTTGGTAGAGGGATCAATGAGCAGTTCTTC
CDR3aa: CSVGRGINEQFF

j_gene: TRBJ2-2
abundance: many
v_gene: TRBV5-1
d_gene: TRBD2
CDR3nt: TGCGCCAGCAGCGAGCACGGACTAGCGGGAACCTCGAACACCGGGGAGCTGTTTTTT
CDR3aa: CASSEHGLAGTSNTGELFF

j_gene: TRBJ1-1
abundance: many
v_gene: TRBV9
d_gene: .
CDR3nt: TGTGCCAGCAGCGTAGCGGGGCGGACTGAAGCTTTCTTT
CDR3aa: CASSVAGRTEAFF

j_gene: TRBJ2-7
abundance: many
v_gene: TRBV6-2/TRBV6-3
d_gene: .
CDR3nt: TGTGCCAGCAGCGCATTCTTCTTGGAGCAGTACTTC
CDR3aa: CASSAFFLEQYF

j_gene: TRBJ2-2
abundance: many
v_gene: TRBV7-2
d_gene: TRBD1
CDR3nt: TGTGCCAGCAGCTTAGCCCAGGGGGCGGGCACCGGGGAGCTGTTTTTT
CDR3aa: CASSLAQGAGTGELFF

j_gene: TRBJ2-3
abundance: many
v_gene: TRBV13
d_gene: .
CDR3nt: TGTGCCAGCAGCCTTCATCCCTCAGCGGTAGTGGCCGATACGCAGTATTTT
CDR3aa: CASSLHPSAVVADTQYF

j_gene: TRBJ2-1
abundance: few
v_gene: TRBV5-6
d_gene: TRBD2
CDR3nt: TGTGCCAGCAGCCCCCCACGTGGGCTAGCGGGAGGGGGACTCTCCTACAATGAGCAGTTCTTC
CDR3aa: CASSPPRGLAGGGLSYNEQFF

j_gene: TRBJ2-7
abundance: few
v_gene: TRBV5-4
d_gene: TRBD2
CDR3nt: TGTGCCAGCAGCGATGGGACTAGGAGAACCTACGAGCAGTACTTC
CDR3aa: CASSDGTRRTYEQYF

j_gene: TRBJ2-7
abundance: many
v_gene: TRBV19
d_gene: .
CDR3nt: TGTGCCAGTAGTGAAGGACAGAAGAACGAGCAGTACTTC
CDR3aa: CASSEGQKNEQYF

j_gene: TRBJ2-1
abundance: .
v_gene: TRBV11-2
d_gene: TRBD2
CDR3nt: TGTGCCAGCAGCCTCCAACTGGGACTAGCGGGAAATATGAATGAGCAGTTCTTC
CDR3aa: CASSLQLGLAGNMNEQFF

j_gene: TRBJ2-3
abundance: many
v_gene: TRBV20-1
d_gene: TRBD2
CDR3nt: TGCAGTGCTATGAGGACTAGCGGGAGCACAGATACGCAGTATTTT
CDR3aa: CSAMRTSGSTDTQYF

j_gene: TRBJ2-1
abundance: .
v_gene: TRBV6-1
d_gene: .
CDR3nt: TGTGCCAGCAGTGAACTGTCCTACAAGTGGCAGTTCTTC
CDR3aa: CASSELSYKWQFF

j_gene: TRBJ1-2
abundance: .
v_gene: TRBV10-1
d_gene: .
CDR3nt: TGCGCCAGCAGTGAGTGCGCGGTCGCGGACAGAGCGGTCTATGGCTACACCTTC
CDR3aa: CASSECAVADRAVYGYTF